This TCR beta chain emerged from a study of blood T cell repertoires in COVID-19. The authors' processing: Amplification with reference gene primers provided the estimates of nucleated cell counts. Sequenced by immunoSEQ multiplex PCR; TCRdb stores in-frame clones only, minus some. Clone size and the V and J calls come from that table; the DNA yielded D and trimming. The sample has 130,000 or so clones, 70% to 90% seen once. The CDR3 covers 16 residues. CDR1 is SGHAT and CDR2 is FQNNGV in the germline V gene. With V trimmed by 6 bases and J by 0 bases, 8 bases remained unmatched. Sequenced material: peripheral blood. This rearrangement joins TRBV11-2 to TRBJ1-2; 9 nucleotides agree with TRBD1. This receptor was obtained from a man aged 60-69 years with acute or convalescent COVID-19. In DNA, the CDR3 is TGTGCCAGCAGAACAGGGGGCCTGTCGGCTAACTATGGCTACACCTTC. It encodes CASRTGGLSANYGYTF.